The text below deals with one T cell receptor (beta chain). The protocol was immunoSEQ multiplex PCR, while the TCRdb copy is restricted to in-frame clones and leaves out a portion. The data show 54,000 or so clones, with 82% seen just once and around 10% held by the top ten. The data stem from a study of blood T cell repertoires in COVID-19. Turning to the study itself: The cDNA or gDNA used as material had been derived from T cells, B-cell-depleted T cells, or PBMCs.

Seattle cases were enrolled at active infection and followed longitudinally. V lost 4 bases, J lost 4 bases, and 7 bases lay in between. The CDR3 contains 13 residues. Per germline, CDR1 SNHLY and CDR2 FYNNEI. The source of this sequence is a man older than 75 with COVID-19, enrolled during active disease. The rearrangement uses TRBV2 and TRBJ2-2; possible D gene TRBD1, 5 bases. The specimen sequenced was peripheral blood. DNA for the CDR3: TGTGCCAGCAGTGTGGACACCACCGGGGAGCTGTTTTTT. Translating gives CASSVDTTGELFF. The whole variable domain, remainder taken from reference TRBV2 and TRBJ2-2, is EPEVTQTPSHQVTQMGQEVILRCVPISNHLYFYWYRQILGQKVEFLVSFYNNEISEKSEIFDDQFSVERPDGSNFTLKIRSTKLEDSAMYFCASSVDTTGELFFGEGSRLTVL.